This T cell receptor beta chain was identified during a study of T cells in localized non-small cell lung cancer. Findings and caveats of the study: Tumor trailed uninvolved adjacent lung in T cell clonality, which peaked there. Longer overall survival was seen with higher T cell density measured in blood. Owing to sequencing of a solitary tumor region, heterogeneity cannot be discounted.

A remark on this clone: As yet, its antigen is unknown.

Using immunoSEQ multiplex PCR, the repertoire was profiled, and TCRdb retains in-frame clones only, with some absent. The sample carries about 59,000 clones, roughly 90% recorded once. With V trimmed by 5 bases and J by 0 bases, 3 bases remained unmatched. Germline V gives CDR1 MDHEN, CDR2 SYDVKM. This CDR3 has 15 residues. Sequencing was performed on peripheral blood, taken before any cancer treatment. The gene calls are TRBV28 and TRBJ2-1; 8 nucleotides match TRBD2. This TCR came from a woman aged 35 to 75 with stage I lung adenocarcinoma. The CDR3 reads CASSLSGSSYNEQFF. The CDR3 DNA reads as TGTGCCAGCAGTCTCAGCGGGAGCTCCTACAATGAGCAGTTCTTC.